The rows below give T cell receptor beta chains drawn from one sample of a study of T cells in Graves' hyperthyroidism and ophthalmopathy. TCRdb re-called the multiplex PCR reads through MiXCR, storing one row per CDR3 protein. The table lists fewer than 350,000 distinct CDR3 sequences, 10% to 15% of them singletons. The source material was blood. The receptors derive from a woman aged 30 to 39 with Graves' hyperthyroidism that later progressed to Graves' ophthalmopathy. Each CDR3 is given with its conserved first and last residue. D genes are given only for firm matches. A row's size may be missing; if present it is once, few, many or a size class.

D,J,V,size,DNA,CDR3
NA,TRBJ1-2,TRBV29-1,NA,TGCAGCGTTGAAGAGCTGGGAACCCCTAACTATGGCTACACCTTC,CSVEELGTPNYGYTF
TRBD2,TRBJ2-3,TRBV30,many,TGTGCCTGGAGAATGCGGGAGACATCTAGCACAGATACGCAGTATTTT,CAWRMRETSSTDTQYF
TRBD2,TRBJ2-3,TRBV5-1,NA,TGCGCCAGCAGCTCCCGTTCTAGCGGGGGGACCACAGATACGCAGTATTTT,CASSSRSSGGTTDTQYF
NA,TRBJ2-3,TRBV7-2,many,TGTGCCAGCACCGAGGGATTATACACAGATACGCAGTATTTT,CASTEGLYTDTQYF
NA,TRBJ1-2,TRBV6-5,few,TGTGCCAGCAGTCCTCTGACAGGCGCGGGTGGCTACACCTTC,CASSPLTGAGGYTF
NA,TRBJ2-1,TRBV7-2,many,TGTGCCAGCAGCTTTGACGTACGGAGGGCCGGCAATGAGCAGTTCTTC,CASSFDVRRAGNEQFF
NA,TRBJ2-2,TRBV24-1,many,TGTGCCACCAGTGAAAGAGCTCTCAACACCGGGGAGCTGTTTTTT,CATSERALNTGELFF
NA,TRBJ1-2,TRBV3-1,many,TGTGCCAGCAGCCAAGAAGAGGGGATGAGCGATGGCTACACCTTC,CASSQEEGMSDGYTF
NA,TRBJ2-7,TRBV5-1,many,TGCGCCAGCAGCTTGGCGTCAGGGGAGTTGCCCTACGAGCAGTACTTC,CASSLASGELPYEQYF
NA,TRBJ1-5,TRBV27,few,TGTGCCAGCCGAACAGCTTATAGCAATCGGCCCCAGCATTTT,CASRTAYSNRPQHF
TRBD1,TRBJ1-2,TRBV28,many,TGTGCCAGCAGCCCGGGACAGGGACGGGTGATTTACGGCTACACCTTC,CASSPGQGRVIYGYTF
NA,TRBJ1-3,TRBV7-3,few,TGTGCCAGCGTAAGATACTCAGGGAGGGCTGGAAACACCATATATTTT,CASVRYSGRAGNTIYF
NA,TRBJ1-6,TRBV18,many,TGTGCTTCCACTGGCAGGGCTGACAATTCACCCCTCCACTTT,CASTGRADNSPLHF
NA,TRBJ1-2,TRBV27,few,TGTGCCAGCACCCCTGGTGGGGGGCTCTATGGCTACACCTTC,CASTPGGGLYGYTF
TRBD2,TRBJ2-5,TRBV7-9,many,TGTGCCAGCAGCTTCGGACTAGCGGGAGGAGAGACCCAGTACTTC,CASSFGLAGGETQYF
TRBD1,TRBJ2-5,TRBV7-2,many,TGTGCCAGCAGCTTAGATGGGACAGGGGGGGAGACCCAGTACTTC,CASSLDGTGGETQYF
NA,TRBJ2-7,TRBV3-1,NA,TGTGCCAGCAGCCCCTTCCCGGGCCCTGCCTCCTACGAGCAGTACTTC,CASSPFPGPASYEQYF
TRBD2,TRBJ2-5,TRBV12-3/TRBV12-4,many,TGTGCCAGCAGTTTAGGGACTAGCGGAAGGAAGACCCAGTACTTC,CASSLGTSGRKTQYF
TRBD2,TRBJ2-7,TRBV6-2/TRBV6-3,few,TGTGCCAGCCTCGGGGGGGCTAGCGGCTACGAGCAGTACTTC,CASLGGASGYEQYF
TRBD2,TRBJ2-1,TRBV14,NA,TGTGCCAACAGCCAAGATAGGGTAGTAGCGGGAGTTGGTGAGCAGTTCTTC,CANSQDRVVAGVGEQFF
NA,TRBJ1-2,TRBV6-2/TRBV6-3,many,TGTGCCACCGCGAAGACGGTGAGCTATGGCTACACCTTC,CATAKTVSYGYTF
NA,TRBJ1-3,TRBV27,few,TGTGCCAGCAGTTTCCCTGCGGGGATTGGAAACACCATATATTTT,CASSFPAGIGNTIYF
TRBD1,TRBJ2-7,TRBV4-1,many,TGCGCCAGCAGCCAAGGACAGGGCGTCTCCTACGAGCAGTACTTC,CASSQGQGVSYEQYF
TRBD2,TRBJ2-7,TRBV2,many,TGTGCCAGCAGTGAAGCTTTAGCGGGAGGGCTCGAGCAGTACTTC,CASSEALAGGLEQYF
NA,TRBJ1-5,TRBV20-1,many,TGCAGTGCACCCGGGCGGAAAAGCAATCAGCCCCAGCATTTT,CSAPGRKSNQPQHF
NA,TRBJ1-2,TRBV3-1,many,TGTGCCAGCAGCCAAGGGACATTTGGCTACACCTTC,CASSQGTFGYTF
TRBD2,TRBJ2-3,TRBV30,many,TGTGCCTGGGGGACTAGCGGCACAGATACGCAGTATTTT,CAWGTSGTDTQYF
TRBD1,TRBJ2-2,TRBV5-1,NA,TGCGCCAGCAGCTTGGCCACAGGGGGCGTCTACACCGGGGAGCTGCTTTTT,CASSLATGGVYTGELLF
NA,TRBJ1-1,TRBV6-1,many,TGTGCCAGCAGTGAGAGGTACGACAACCTCAACACTGAAGCTTTCTTT,CASSERYDNLNTEAFF
TRBD2,TRBJ2-7,TRBV6-5,few,TGTGCCAGCAGTTACTCGTTTAGCGGGAGTAGCGAGCAGTACTTC,CASSYSFSGSSEQYF
NA,TRBJ1-1,TRBV7-3,many,TGTGCCAGCAGCTTATTGGCAGGCACTGAAGCTTTCTTT,CASSLLAGTEAFF
TRBD1,TRBJ2-6,TRBV7-9,many,TGTGCCAGCAGCCTCCGGGACAGCGGCCCCAACGTCCTGACTTTC,CASSLRDSGPNVLTF
TRBD1,TRBJ2-7,TRBV13,few,TGTGCCAGCAGCCGGGACAGGGGAAGCCCCTACGAGCAGTACTTC,CASSRDRGSPYEQYF
TRBD2,TRBJ2-5,TRBV4-1,many,TGCGCCAGCAGCTCAACGGCCAGCGGGAGCGTAGAGACCCAGTACTTC,CASSSTASGSVETQYF
NA,TRBJ1-1,TRBV12-3/TRBV12-4,NA,TGTGCCAGCAGTTTAAGGATGAACACTGAAGCTTTCTTT,CASSLRMNTEAFF
TRBD2,TRBJ2-2,TRBV2,few,TGTGCCAGCACCGGACCTCGGACATCAGGACTAGCGGGGAGAACCGGGGAGCTGTTTTTT,CASTGPRTSGLAGRTGELFF
NA,TRBJ2-1,TRBV24-1,many,TGTGCCACCAGTGATCGTCCAGGGGCCTCCTACAATGAGCAGTTCTTC,CATSDRPGASYNEQFF
NA,TRBJ2-7,TRBV2,NA,TGTGCCAGCAGTGAAGACGAGCAGTACTTC,CASSEDEQYF
NA,TRBJ2-2,TRBV5-8,NA,TGTGCCAGCAGCTGGCAGATGAGCGCAAACACCGGGGAGCTGTTTTTT,CASSWQMSANTGELFF
TRBD2,TRBJ2-1,TRBV5-1,NA,TGCGCCAGCAGCTTACTGGGGACTAGCCAACCAAGCGATGAGCAGTTCTTC,CASSLLGTSQPSDEQFF
TRBD1,TRBJ1-2,TRBV6-2/TRBV6-3,many,TGTGCCAGCAGTTACTCGACCAGGACAGGGGATTACGGCTACACCTTC,CASSYSTRTGDYGYTF
TRBD2,TRBJ2-7,TRBV9,many,TGTGCCAGCAGCATCGGACTAGCGGACGAGCAGTACTTC,CASSIGLADEQYF
NA,TRBJ2-7,TRBV28,many,TGTGCCAGCAGTTTACCAGTCGCGGACTCCTACGAGCAGTACTTC,CASSLPVADSYEQYF
NA,TRBJ1-3,TRBV28,many,TGTGCCAGCAGTTTAATCAGTGGGGGGAGTGGAAACACCATATATTTT,CASSLISGGSGNTIYF
NA,TRBJ2-3,TRBV29-1,many,TGCAGCGTTGACCCAGCGACCGGGGCCAGCACAGATACGCAGTATTTT,CSVDPATGASTDTQYF
NA,TRBJ2-1,TRBV6-6,NA,TGTGCCAGCAGTTACTCGATGGGGGGCTCCTACAATGAGCAGTTCTTC,CASSYSMGGSYNEQFF
TRBD1,TRBJ1-6,TRBV7-9,NA,TGTGCCAGCAGCTCTGGGACAGGGGGTAAGACACCCCTCCACTTT,CASSSGTGGKTPLHF
NA,TRBJ1-3,TRBV4-1,few,TGCGCCAGCAGCCAAGGGGAGGTGTACTCTGGAAACACCATATATTTT,CASSQGEVYSGNTIYF